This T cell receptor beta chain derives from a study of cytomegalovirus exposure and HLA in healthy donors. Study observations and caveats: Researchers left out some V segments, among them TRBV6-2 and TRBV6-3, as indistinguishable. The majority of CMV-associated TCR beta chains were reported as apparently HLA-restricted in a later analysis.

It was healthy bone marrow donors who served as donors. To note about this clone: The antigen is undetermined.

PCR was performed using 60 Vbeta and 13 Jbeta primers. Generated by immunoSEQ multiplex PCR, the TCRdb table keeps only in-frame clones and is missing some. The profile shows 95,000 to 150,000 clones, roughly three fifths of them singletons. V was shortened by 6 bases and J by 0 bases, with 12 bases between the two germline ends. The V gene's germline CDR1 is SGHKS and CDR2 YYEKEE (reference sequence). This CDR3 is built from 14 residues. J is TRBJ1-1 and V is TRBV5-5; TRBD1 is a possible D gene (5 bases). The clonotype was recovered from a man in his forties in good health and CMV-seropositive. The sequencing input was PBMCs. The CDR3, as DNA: TGTGCCAGCACGCAACAGGTTATGAACACTGAAGCTTTCTTT. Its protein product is CASTQQVMNTEAFF.